This TCR beta chain was identified during a study of blood T cells in healthy people across ages. Overall study findings and caveats: More naive CD4+ cells and higher diversity were found in long-lived than in aged donors. CMV status of donors was not determined, possibly confounding expanded clonotype changes.

V lost 2 bases, J lost 6 bases, and 2 bases stayed unmatched. CDR3 size: 14 residues. Germline V lookup: CDR1 KGHSH, CDR2 LQKENI. A second 7 to 11 cycle PCR used barcoded and J-beta primers. TCRdb re-called the 5' RACE reads through MiXCR, storing one row per CDR3 protein. The sample records 730,000 or so distinct CDR3 sequences, about 40% being singletons. This clonotype was observed a few times. What it binds is unknown. The TCR was taken from a woman between 55 and 75 years old in good health. The sample consisted of blood. The genes are TRBV18 and TRBJ2-4; the match to TRBD1 covers 9 bases. This CDR3 is CASSPTGQGNIQYF. In nucleotides, the CDR3 is TGTGCCAGCTCACCAACGGGACAGGGAAACATTCAGTACTTC.